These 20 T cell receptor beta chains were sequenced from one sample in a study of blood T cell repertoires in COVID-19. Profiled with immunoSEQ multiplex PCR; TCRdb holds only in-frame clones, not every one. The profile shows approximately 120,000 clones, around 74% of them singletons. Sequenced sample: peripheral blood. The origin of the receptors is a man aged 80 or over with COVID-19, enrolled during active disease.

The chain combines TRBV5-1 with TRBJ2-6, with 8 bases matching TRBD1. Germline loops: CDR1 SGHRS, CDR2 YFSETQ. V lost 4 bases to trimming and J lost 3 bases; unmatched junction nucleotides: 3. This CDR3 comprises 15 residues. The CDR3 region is CASSPRGLGANVLTF. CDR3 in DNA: TGCGCCAGCAGCCCCAGGGGGCTTGGGGCCAACGTCCTGACTTTC.

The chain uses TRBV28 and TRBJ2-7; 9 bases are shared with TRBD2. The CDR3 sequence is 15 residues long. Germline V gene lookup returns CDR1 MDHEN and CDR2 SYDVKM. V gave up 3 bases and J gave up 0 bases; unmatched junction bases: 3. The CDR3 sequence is CASSLEREVSYEQYF. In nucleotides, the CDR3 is TGTGCCAGCAGTTTGGAGCGGGAGGTCTCCTACGAGCAGTACTTC.

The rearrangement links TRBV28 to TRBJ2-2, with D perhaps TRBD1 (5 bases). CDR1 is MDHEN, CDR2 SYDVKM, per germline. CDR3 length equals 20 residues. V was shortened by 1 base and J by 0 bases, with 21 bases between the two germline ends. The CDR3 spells CASSLSPLQVTSTNTGELFF. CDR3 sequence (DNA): TGTGCCAGCAGTTTATCGCCGTTACAGGTAACCAGTACGAACACCGGGGAGCTGTTTTTT.

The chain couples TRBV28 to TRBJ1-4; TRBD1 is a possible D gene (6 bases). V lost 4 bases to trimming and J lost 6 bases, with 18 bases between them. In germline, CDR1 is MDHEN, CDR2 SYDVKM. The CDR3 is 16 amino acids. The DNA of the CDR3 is TGTGCCAGCAGTTCGCGAAGGGGGGGCGACTATGAAAAACTGTTTTTT. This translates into CASSSRRGGDYEKLFF.

DNA of the CDR3: TGTGCCAGCAGCCTTCAGGGGACGCTTCAAGCTTTCTTT. Its translation: CASSLQGTLQAFF. This chain links TRBV11-2 with TRBJ1-1, with a weak D call TRBD1 (6 bases). Germline loops: CDR1 SGHAT, CDR2 FQNNGV. Deletions cut 5 bases from V and 9 bases from J, with 16 bases between. This CDR3 is built from 13 residues.

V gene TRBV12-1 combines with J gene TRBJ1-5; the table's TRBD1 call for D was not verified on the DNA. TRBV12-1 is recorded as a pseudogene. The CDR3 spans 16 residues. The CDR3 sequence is CASSSQPGQGAQPQHF. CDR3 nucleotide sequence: TGTGCCAGCAGCTCCCAACCAGGACAGGGGGCTCAGCCCCAGCATTTT.

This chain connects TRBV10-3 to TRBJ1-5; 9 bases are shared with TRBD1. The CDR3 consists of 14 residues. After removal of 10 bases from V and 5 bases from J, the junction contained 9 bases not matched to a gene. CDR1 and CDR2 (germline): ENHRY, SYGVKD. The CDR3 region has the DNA TGTGCCACCAGCGGGACAGGGAATCATCAGCCCCAGCATTTT. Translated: CATSGTGNHQPQHF.

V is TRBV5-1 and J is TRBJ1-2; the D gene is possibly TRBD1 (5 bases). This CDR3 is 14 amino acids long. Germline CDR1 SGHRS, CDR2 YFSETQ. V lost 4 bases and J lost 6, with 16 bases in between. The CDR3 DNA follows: TGCGCCAGCAGCAGGGGCGACCTAACTAATGGCTACACCTTC. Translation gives CASSRGDLTNGYTF.

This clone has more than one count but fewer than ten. CDR3: CASSAQGSSYEQYF. For the CDR3, the DNA is TGTGCCAGCAGCGCACAGGGGAGCTCCTACGAGCAGTACTTC. The chain recombines TRBV28 with TRBJ2-7; 7 positions agree with TRBD1. V was clipped by 6 bases and J by 0 bases; unmatched bases: 5. Germline CDR1 reads MDHEN; CDR2 reads SYDVKM. CDR3 size: 14 residues.

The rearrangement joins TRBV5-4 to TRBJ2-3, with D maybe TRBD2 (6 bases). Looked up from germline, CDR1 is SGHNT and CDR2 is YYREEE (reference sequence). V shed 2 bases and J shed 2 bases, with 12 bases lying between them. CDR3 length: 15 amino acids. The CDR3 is CASSFLSGVTDTQYF. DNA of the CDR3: TGTGCCAGCAGCTTCCTTTCGGGAGTCACAGATACGCAGTATTTT. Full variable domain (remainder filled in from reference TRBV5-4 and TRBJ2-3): ETGVTQSPTHLIKTRGQQVTLRCSSQSGHNTVSWYQQALGQGPQFIFQYYREEENGRGNFPPRFSGLQFPNYSSELNVNALELDDSALYLCASSFLSGVTDTQYFGPGTRLTVL.

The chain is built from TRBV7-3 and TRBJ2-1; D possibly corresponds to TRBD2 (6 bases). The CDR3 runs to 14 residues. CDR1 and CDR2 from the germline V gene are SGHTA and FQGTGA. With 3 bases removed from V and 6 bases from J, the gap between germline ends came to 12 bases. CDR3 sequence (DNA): TGTGCCAGCAGCTTGTGGGCGGGACGCAATGAGCAGTTCTTC. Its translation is CASSLWAGRNEQFF. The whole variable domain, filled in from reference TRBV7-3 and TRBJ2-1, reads GAGVSQTPSNKVTEKGKYVELRCDPISGHTALYWYRQSLGQGPEFLIYFQGTGAADDSGLPNDRFFAVRPEGSVSTLKIQRTERGDSAVYLCASSLWAGRNEQFFGPGTRLTVL.

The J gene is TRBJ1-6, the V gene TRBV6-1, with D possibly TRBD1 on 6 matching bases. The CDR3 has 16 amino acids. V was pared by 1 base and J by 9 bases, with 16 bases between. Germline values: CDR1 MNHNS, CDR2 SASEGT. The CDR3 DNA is TGTGCCAGCAGTGAAGAGTTGTGGGGGCACGCTTCACCCCTCCACTTT. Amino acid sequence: CASSEELWGHASPLHF.

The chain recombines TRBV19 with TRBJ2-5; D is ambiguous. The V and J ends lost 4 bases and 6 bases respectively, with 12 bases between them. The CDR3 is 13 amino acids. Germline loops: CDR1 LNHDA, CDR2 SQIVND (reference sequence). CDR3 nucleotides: TGTGCCAGTAGTACCCCAGGATATCAGACCCAGTACTTC. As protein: CASSTPGYQTQYF.

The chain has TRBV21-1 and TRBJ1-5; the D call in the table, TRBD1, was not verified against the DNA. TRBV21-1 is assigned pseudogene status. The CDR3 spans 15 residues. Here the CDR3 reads CASSKWAGSNQPQHF. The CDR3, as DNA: TGTGCCAGCAGCAAATGGGCAGGTAGCAATCAGCCCCAGCATTTT.

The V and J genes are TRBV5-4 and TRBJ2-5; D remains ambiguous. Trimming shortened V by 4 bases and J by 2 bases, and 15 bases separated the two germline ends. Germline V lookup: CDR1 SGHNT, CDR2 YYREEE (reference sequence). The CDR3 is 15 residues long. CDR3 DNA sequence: TGTGCCAGCAGCCCTTTGACTGCGGCGCAAGAGACCCAGTACTTC. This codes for CASSPLTAAQETQYF.

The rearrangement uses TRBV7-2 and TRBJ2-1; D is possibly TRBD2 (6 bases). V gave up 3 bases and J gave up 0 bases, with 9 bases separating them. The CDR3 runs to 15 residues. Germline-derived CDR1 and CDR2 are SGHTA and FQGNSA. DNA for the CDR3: TGTGCCAGCAGCTTGGGACTTTCCTCCTACAATGAGCAGTTCTTC. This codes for CASSLGLSSYNEQFF.

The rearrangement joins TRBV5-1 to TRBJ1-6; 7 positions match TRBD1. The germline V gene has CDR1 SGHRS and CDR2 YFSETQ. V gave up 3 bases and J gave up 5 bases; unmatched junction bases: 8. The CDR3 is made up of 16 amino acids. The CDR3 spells CASSSETGSNNSPLHF. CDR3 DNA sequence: TGCGCCAGCAGCTCGGAGACAGGGAGTAATAATTCACCCCTCCACTTT. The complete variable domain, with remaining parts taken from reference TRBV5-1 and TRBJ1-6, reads KAGVTQTPRYLIKTRGQQVTLSCSPISGHRSVSWYQQTPGQGLQFLFEYFSETQRNKGNFPGRFSGRQFSNSRSEMNVSTLELGDSALYLCASSSETGSNNSPLHFGNGTRLTVT.

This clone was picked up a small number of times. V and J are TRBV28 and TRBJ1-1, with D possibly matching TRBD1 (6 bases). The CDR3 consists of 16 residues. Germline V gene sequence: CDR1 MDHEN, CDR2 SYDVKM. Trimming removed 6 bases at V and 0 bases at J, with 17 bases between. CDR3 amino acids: CASRTRSGVMNTEAFF. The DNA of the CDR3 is TGTGCCAGCAGGACCCGGTCAGGGGTCATGAACACTGAAGCTTTCTTT.

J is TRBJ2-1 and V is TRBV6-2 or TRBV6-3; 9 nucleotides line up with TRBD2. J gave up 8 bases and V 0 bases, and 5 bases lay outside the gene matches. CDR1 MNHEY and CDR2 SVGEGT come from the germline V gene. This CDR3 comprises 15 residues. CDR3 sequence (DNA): TGTGCCAGCAGTTACTCTAGCGGGAGAATCTATGAGCAGTTCTTC. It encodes CASSYSSGRIYEQFF.

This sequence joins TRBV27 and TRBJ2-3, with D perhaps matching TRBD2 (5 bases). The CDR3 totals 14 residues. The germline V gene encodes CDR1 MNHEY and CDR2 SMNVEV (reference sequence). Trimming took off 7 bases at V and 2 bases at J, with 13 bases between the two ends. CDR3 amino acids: CASTLSRDTDTQYF. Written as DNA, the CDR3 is TGTGCCAGCACCTTATCTCGGGACACAGATACGCAGTATTTT.